The clone carrying this T cell receptor (beta chain) showed up just once. As yet, its antigen is unknown. V lost 5 bases to trimming and J lost 12 bases, with 26 bases between them. Per germline, CDR1 SGHTA and CDR2 FQGTGA. There are 16 residues in the CDR3. The data belong to a study of cytomegalovirus exposure and HLA in healthy donors. In the study overall: Approximately 85 million unique TCRs from HLA-typed donors were held in an early data release. Study-wide findings and caveats: Accurate predictions that matched the HLA-A and HLA-B alleles of most subjects were reportedly made from TCR beta sequences.

PCR primers comprised 60 Vbeta and 13 Jbeta primers. Generated by immunoSEQ multiplex PCR, the TCRdb table keeps only in-frame clones and is missing some. This sample has 100,000 to 150,000 clones; 60% to 80% occur once, and the top ten carry 0.94%. Sequencing used PBMCs. The J gene is TRBJ2-1, the V gene TRBV7-3; possible D gene TRBD2, 8 bases. This TCR derives from a woman aged 55-69 years in good health and CMV-seronegative. This CDR3 reads CASSEGRVAGQSWQFF. Written as DNA, the CDR3 is TGTGCCAGCAGCGAAGGACGGGTAGCGGGACAGTCTTGGCAGTTCTTC.